Below are 25 T cell receptor beta chains sequenced from a single sample in a study of T cells in Graves' hyperthyroidism and ophthalmopathy. Researchers amplified the TCR beta CDR3 regions from RNA transcripts. RT-PCR in the first round (using the HTBI primer set) targeted the TCR CDR3. TCRdb analysed the multiplex PCR reads with MiXCR anew, one entry per CDR3 protein. Of fewer than 400,000 distinct CDR3 sequences in the sample, roughly 17% were seen once. Sequencing was carried out using blood. The origin of the receptors is a man aged 30-40 years with Graves' hyperthyroidism.

This clonotype was seen many times. The genes are TRBV24-1 and TRBJ2-1; 11 positions match TRBD2. Germline V gene data show CDR1 as KGHDR and CDR2 as SFDVKD. The junction had 4 bases not matched to a gene; V was cut back by 3 bases and J by 4 bases. The CDR3 has 16 residues. The chain's CDR3 is CATSDPTSGGYNEQFF. The CDR3 DNA reads TGTGCCACCAGTGATCCTACTAGCGGGGGATACAATGAGCAGTTCTTC.

The chain links TRBV20-1 to TRBJ1-3; no firm D call. The CDR3 is 13 residues long. V lost 0 bases, J lost 7 bases, and 10 bases lay in between. Germline V gene data show CDR1 as DFQATT and CDR2 as SNEGSKA (reference sequence). The CDR3: CSARDPSRNTIYF. For the CDR3, the DNA is TGCAGTGCTAGAGATCCCAGTCGGAACACCATATATTTT.

The table lists this clonotype with a few counts. A read error may explain this, as a much larger clone is one base away. V usage is TRBV30 and J usage is TRBJ2-5; D ambiguous. The CDR3 extends over 12 amino acids. The germline V gene has CDR1 GTSNPN and CDR2 SVGIG (reference sequence). V was clipped by 0 bases and J by 9 bases, with 11 bases between them. CDR3 region: CAWSVLRPAQYF. DNA of the CDR3: TGTGCCTGGAGTGTACTCAGGCCTGCCCAGTACTTC.

This clonotype came up many times. The rearrangement joins TRBV20-1 to TRBJ2-5, with 7 bases fitting TRBD2. From germline, CDR1 is DFQATT and CDR2 SNEGSKA (reference sequence). CDR3 length: 19 residues. Losses at the gene ends were 0 bases for V and 5 bases for J; bases not matched to a gene: 21. CDR3 residues: CSARETLRGVLKSWETQYF. In DNA, the CDR3 is TGCAGTGCTAGAGAAACCCTCCGGGGGGTCTTGAAGTCTTGGGAGACCCAGTACTTC.

The chain has TRBV7-9 and TRBJ2-7, with D possibly TRBD1 on 5 matching bases. Germline V CDR1 and CDR2: SEHNR, FQNEAQ (reference sequence). The V and J ends lost 5 bases and 4 bases respectively, with 9 bases between them. This CDR3 has 12 amino acids. The CDR3 sequence: CASSQPGYEQYF. Written as DNA, the CDR3 is TGTGCCAGCAGCCAACCAGGGTACGAGCAGTACTTC.

This clonotype was seen repeatedly, ten times or more. The chain carries TRBV5-4 and TRBJ2-1, with a possible D match to TRBD2 (7 bases). V lost 3 bases and J 9 bases, leaving 22 bases between the germline ends. The CDR3 is 16 residues long. Germline V gene lookup returns CDR1 SGHNT and CDR2 YYREEE (reference sequence). The CDR3 nucleotides are TGTGCCAGCAGCTCCCGAGGGGCGGGAGAGGGGGGTGAGCAGTTCTTC. Residues: CASSSRGAGEGGEQFF.

The sample holds a few counts of this clonotype. This chain links TRBV29-1 with TRBJ1-5, with a possible D match to TRBD1 (5 bases). The germline gives CDR1 SQVTM, CDR2 ANQGSEA. This CDR3 is 13 amino acids long. Trimming removed 5 bases at V and 4 bases at J, with 12 bases between. The CDR3 nucleotides read TGCAGCGTTCTGGAGCAGGGTAATCAGCCCCAGCATTTT. Protein product: CSVLEQGNQPQHF.

The table lists this clonotype with many counts. J is TRBJ2-1 and V is TRBV2; no firm D call. The CDR3 is 12 amino acids. Trimming shortened V by 6 bases and J by 5 bases, and 8 bases separated the two germline ends. Per germline, CDR1 SNHLY and CDR2 FYNNEI. Written as DNA, the CDR3 is TGTGCCAGCAGCTCTATAGACAATGAGCAGTTCTTC. Translating it yields CASSSIDNEQFF.

This clonotype was picked up many times. This chain uses TRBV11-2 with TRBJ2-5; 8 nucleotides match TRBD2. Germline CDR1 SGHAT, CDR2 FQNNGV. The CDR3 spans 16 residues. After removal of 5 bases from V and 2 bases from J, the junction contained 10 bases not matched to a gene. This CDR3 reads CASSRNEAGGQETQYF. The CDR3 nucleotides read TGTGCCAGCAGCCGCAACGAGGCGGGAGGACAAGAGACCCAGTACTTC.

This clonotype was seen repeatedly, ten times or more. The J gene is TRBJ2-5, the V gene TRBV18, with D maybe TRBD2 (5 bases). V was pared by 2 bases and J by 3 bases, with 16 bases between. CDR3 size: 16 residues. Germline V lookup: CDR1 KGHSH, CDR2 LQKENI. DNA of the CDR3: TGTGCCAGCTCACCAAACAGCGGTGCCACGGAAGAGACCCAGTACTTC. This sequence encodes CASSPNSGATEETQYF.

This clonotype was counted only a few times. The chain recombines TRBV19 with TRBJ2-3; 10 bases are shared with TRBD2. This CDR3 is built from 16 residues. The trim removed 5 bases at V and 0 bases at J, leaving 5 bases unmatched. Germline CDR1 and CDR2: LNHDA and SQIVND (reference sequence). CDR3 in amino acids: CASSPLAGMSTDTQYF. The CDR3 region has the DNA TGTGCCAGTAGTCCACTAGCGGGAATGAGCACAGATACGCAGTATTTT.

CDR3: CSARDVLRGGIPYF. CDR3 sequence (DNA): TGCAGTGCTAGAGACGTTTTGAGGGGGGGTATACCGTATTTT. The chain links TRBV20-1 to TRBJ2-3; D is perhaps TRBD2 (7 bases). Germline V gene lookup returns CDR1 DFQATT and CDR2 SNEGSKA (reference sequence). The V gene lost 0 bases and the J gene lost 14 bases, with 21 bases spanning the gap. This CDR3 region has 14 residues.

The table lists this clonotype with many counts. The chain recombines TRBV2 with TRBJ2-2; D may be TRBD2 (7 bases). This CDR3 has 13 residues. Germline-derived CDR1 and CDR2 are SNHLY and FYNNEI. V lost 7 bases and J lost 4, with 10 bases in between. CDR3 DNA sequence: TGTGCCAGCAACAGGGAGGGCACCGGGGAGCTGTTTTTT. Protein sequence: CASNREGTGELFF.

The rearrangement uses TRBV18 and TRBJ2-1; 7 bases align to TRBD2. Germline V gene sequence: CDR1 KGHSH, CDR2 LQKENI. Trimming removed 3 bases from V and 3 bases from J; junction bases left unmatched: 8. The CDR3 is 16 amino acids. Written as DNA, the CDR3 is TGTGCCAGCTCACCCCCCGGCGGGAGTATCTACAATGAGCAGTTCTTC. Translation: CASSPPGGSIYNEQFF.

The chain carries TRBV12-3 or TRBV12-4 and TRBJ2-4; TRBD2 matches at 10 bases. The CDR3 has 14 residues. J was trimmed by 8 bases and V by 8 bases; bases with no gene match: 9. The CDR3 nucleotides read TGTGCCAGCTCAGCTAGCGGGAGAAGGGACATTCAGTACTTC. Translating it yields CASSASGRRDIQYF.

Points on this clonotype: This sequence may be a read error, since a much larger clone differs from it by one base. This chain connects TRBV3-1 to TRBJ2-1; D is perhaps TRBD1 or TRBD2 (5 bases each). V was shortened by 0 bases and J by 8 bases, with 8 bases between the two germline ends. CDR1 is LGHDT and CDR2 is YNNKEL in the germline V gene (reference sequence). The CDR3 sequence is 13 residues long. This CDR3 reads CASSQDGDDEQFF. CDR3 nucleotide sequence: TGTGCCAGCAGCCAAGATGGGGACGATGAGCAGTTCTTC.

For this clonotype: Just one base apart from a much larger clone, this may be a read error. This chain connects TRBV11-3 to TRBJ2-1; D is unresolved. Trimming left V 5 bases short and J 2 bases short, with 13 bases between. The germline V gene has CDR1 SGHNT and CDR2 YENEEA. This CDR3 comprises 15 residues. The chain's CDR3 is CASSPLLSPYNEQFF. CDR3 sequence (DNA): TGTGCCAGCAGCCCCCTCCTGAGCCCCTACAATGAGCAGTTCTTC.

This clonotype was recorded at least ten times. The chain links TRBV2 to TRBJ2-7; D unresolved. Per germline, CDR1 SNHLY and CDR2 FYNNEI. V lost 4 bases and J lost 0, with 7 bases in between. The CDR3 loop spans 13 amino acids. The CDR3 reads CASSVPLSYEQYF. CDR3 nucleotides: TGTGCCAGCAGTGTCCCCCTCTCCTACGAGCAGTACTTC.

This clonotype appeared many times. V gene TRBV5-1 combines with J gene TRBJ2-1; 8 bases map to TRBD2. The germline gives CDR1 SGHRS, CDR2 YFSETQ. The junction had 2 bases not matched to a gene; V was cut back by 1 base and J by 2 bases. This CDR3 has 15 residues. The CDR3 loop reads CASSLSGGPYNEQFF. The CDR3, as DNA: TGCGCCAGCAGCTTGTCGGGAGGGCCCTACAATGAGCAGTTCTTC.

The sample holds many counts of this clonotype. V gene TRBV20-1 combines with J gene TRBJ2-2; 7 bases match TRBD1. The length of the CDR3 is 14 residues. CDR1 DFQATT and CDR2 SNEGSKA come from the germline V gene (reference sequence). J gave up 0 bases and V 4 bases, and 2 bases lay outside the gene matches. Here the CDR3 DNA reads TGCAGTGCTACGGGACAGTCGAACACCGGGGAGCTGTTTTTT. Protein sequence: CSATGQSNTGELFF.

This rearrangement joins TRBV29-1 to TRBJ2-1; D gene uncertain. CDR3 length: 14 residues. V was shortened by 1 base and J by 0 bases, with 7 bases between the two germline ends. From germline, CDR1 is SQVTM and CDR2 ANQGSEA. CDR3 DNA: TGCAGCGTTGAAGCAGGAAGCTCCTACAATGAGCAGTTCTTC. Its protein is CSVEAGSSYNEQFF.

This chain joins TRBV7-9 and TRBJ1-5; TRBD1 might be the D (5 bases). Germline-derived CDR1 and CDR2 are SEHNR and FQNEAQ (reference sequence). This CDR3 spans 13 amino acids. V was pared by 5 bases and J by 10 bases, with 15 bases between. CDR3 coding DNA: TGTGCCAGCAGCCGGGGGGTAGGATCCCCCCAGCATTTT. This encodes CASSRGVGSPQHF.

The chain carries TRBV19 and TRBJ2-1; tentative D call: TRBD2 (6 bases). CDR3 length equals 16 residues. Germline V gene sequence: CDR1 LNHDA, CDR2 SQIVND (reference sequence). Trimming took off 7 bases at V and 0 bases at J, with 16 bases between the two ends. Here the CDR3 DNA reads TGTGCCAGTACCGGTTTAGCGGTAGGCTCCTACAATGAGCAGTTCTTC. This gives the protein CASTGLAVGSYNEQFF.

This chain connects TRBV20-1 to TRBJ2-1, with 8 positions matching TRBD2. The CDR3 extends over 15 amino acids. Trimming removed 5 bases from V and 5 bases from J; junction bases left unmatched: 11. The germline V gene has CDR1 DFQATT and CDR2 SNEGSKA (reference sequence). The CDR3 nucleotides are TGCAGTGCTGGAGCGGGAGTTTTTATCAACAATGAGCAGTTCTTC. Translating gives CSAGAGVFINNEQFF.

The chain is built from TRBV30 and TRBJ1-6; maybe TRBD1 (5 bases). This CDR3 has 17 residues. V gave up 1 base and J gave up 8 bases, with 21 bases separating them. The germline V gene has CDR1 GTSNPN and CDR2 SVGIG (reference sequence). In DNA, the CDR3 is TGTGCCTGGAGTGGGACACCGAACCTCCCTTCTGATTCACCCCTCCACTTT. This encodes CAWSGTPNLPSDSPLHF. The entire variable domain, with the rest obtained from reference TRBV30 and TRBJ1-6, is as follows: SQTIHQWPATLVQPVGSPLSLECTVEGTSNPNLYWYRQAAGRGLQLLFYSVGIGQISSEVPQNLSASRPQDRQFILSSKKLLLSDSGFYLCAWSGTPNLPSDSPLHFGNGTRLTVT.